This entry lists 6 T cell receptor beta chains sequenced from one sample in a study of read filtering for tumor transcriptome and immune sequencing. The library was built from about 0.4 ug RNA with molecular barcoded adaptors for alpha/delta and beta/gamma chains. Using its own MiXCR run on the reads, TCRdb lists one record per CDR3 protein. The table shows some 46,000 distinct CDR3 sequences, with 12% occurring only once. Sequences were obtained from a population of CD138-negative cells sorted from bone marrow. Receptor source: a donor aged 40 or older with multiple myeloma.

In the case of this clonotype: The junction departs from the called germline gene at one end, perhaps through a read error. The rearrangement links TRBV20-1 to TRBJ2-7; perhaps TRBD2 as D (6 bases). Germline-derived CDR1 and CDR2 are DFQATT and SNEGSKA (reference sequence). The CDR3 is made up of 12 amino acids. CDR3 sequence reads: CSAGGQLGEQYF. The CDR3 DNA follows: TGCAGTGCTGGAGGGCAGTTAGGCGAGCAGTATTTC.

This clonotype has at least ten counts. J is TRBJ2-7 and V is TRBV5-1; D is unresolved. This CDR3 contains 14 residues. With 1 base removed from V and 4 bases from J, the gap between germline ends came to 12 bases. Per germline, CDR1 SGHRS and CDR2 YFSETQ. CDR3: CASSLSIDGYEQYF. Written as DNA, the CDR3 is TGCGCCAGCAGCTTGTCAATTGATGGATACGAGCAGTACTTC.

This clonotype was recorded at least ten times. This chain joins TRBV23-1 and TRBJ2-5, with D perhaps matching TRBD2 (6 bases). TRBV23-1 is flagged as an ORF with uncertain function. V gave up 4 bases and J gave up 5 bases, with 20 bases separating them. This CDR3 region has 16 residues. The CDR3 loop reads CASSPVSSGDGETQYF. The CDR3 DNA follows: TGCGCCAGCAGTCCCGTTAGCTCGGGAGACGGTGAGACCCAGTACTTC.

This clonotype was recorded many times. The chain recombines TRBV2 with TRBJ2-3; perhaps TRBD2 as D (6 bases). The CDR3 sequence is 14 residues long. The germline V and J ends were trimmed by 9 bases and 1 base, with 14 bases remaining between them. CDR1 and CDR2 (germline): SNHLY, FYNNEI. The CDR3 coding sequence is TGTGCCAGTGACGGGAGAGGAGGCACAGATACGCAGTATTTT. The encoded protein is CASDGRGGTDTQYF.

About this clonotype itself: A much larger clonotype is one base distant, so this may be a read error. The final CDR3 position lacks the conserved phenylalanine or tryptophan, pointing to a likely read error. The chain is built from TRBV28 and TRBJ2-5, with D possibly matching TRBD2 (6 bases). This CDR3 spans 12 amino acids. V dropped 8 bases and J dropped 5 bases, with 12 bases sitting between them. The germline CDR1 and CDR2 sequences are MDHEN and SYDVKM. In DNA form, the CDR3 reads TGTGCCAGCGGGGGGTCCGTGGAGACCCAGTACCTC. Its protein product is CASGGSVETQYL.

This clonotype was detected ten times or more. This chain uses TRBV28 with TRBJ1-6; the match to TRBD1 covers 7 bases. Germline V gives CDR1 MDHEN, CDR2 SYDVKM. CDR3 size: 14 residues. After removal of 2 bases from V and 9 bases from J, the junction contained 4 bases not matched to a gene. The chain's CDR3 is CASSLPTGSSPLHF. The CDR3 nucleotides are TGTGCCAGCAGTTTACCGACAGGGAGTTCACCCCTCCACTTT. The full variable domain, rest sourced from reference TRBV28 and TRBJ1-6, is DVKVTQSSRYLVKRTGEKVFLECVQDMDHENMFWYRQDPGLGLRLIYFSYDVKMKEKGDIPEGYSVSREKKERFSLILESASTNQTSMYLCASSLPTGSSPLHFGNGTRLTVT.